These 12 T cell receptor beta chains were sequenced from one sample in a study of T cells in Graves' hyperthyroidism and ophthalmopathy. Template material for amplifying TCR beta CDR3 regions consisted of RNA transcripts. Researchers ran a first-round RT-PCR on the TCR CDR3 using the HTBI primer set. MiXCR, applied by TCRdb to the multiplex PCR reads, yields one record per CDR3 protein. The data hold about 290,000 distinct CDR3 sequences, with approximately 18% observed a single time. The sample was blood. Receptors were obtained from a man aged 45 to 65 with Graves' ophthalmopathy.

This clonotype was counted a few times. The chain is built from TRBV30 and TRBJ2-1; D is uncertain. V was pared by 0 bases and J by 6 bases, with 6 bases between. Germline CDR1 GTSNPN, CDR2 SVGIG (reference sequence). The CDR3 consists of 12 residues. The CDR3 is CAWSVAFNEQFF. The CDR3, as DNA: TGTGCCTGGAGTGTAGCGTTCAATGAGCAGTTCTTC.

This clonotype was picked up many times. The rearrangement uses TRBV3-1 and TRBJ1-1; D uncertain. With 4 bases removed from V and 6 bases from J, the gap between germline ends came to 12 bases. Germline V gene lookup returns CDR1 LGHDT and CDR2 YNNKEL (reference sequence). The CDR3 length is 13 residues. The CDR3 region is CASSPVRRAEAFF. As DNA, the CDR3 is TGTGCCAGCAGCCCCGTTCGTCGCGCTGAAGCTTTCTTT.

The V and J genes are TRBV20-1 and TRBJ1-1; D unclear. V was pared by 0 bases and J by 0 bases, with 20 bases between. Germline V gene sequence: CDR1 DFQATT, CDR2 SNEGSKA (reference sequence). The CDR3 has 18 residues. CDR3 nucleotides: TGCAGTGCTAGAGACCTTACAGAGGGCGGCCACATGAACACTGAAGCTTTCTTT. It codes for CSARDLTEGGHMNTEAFF.

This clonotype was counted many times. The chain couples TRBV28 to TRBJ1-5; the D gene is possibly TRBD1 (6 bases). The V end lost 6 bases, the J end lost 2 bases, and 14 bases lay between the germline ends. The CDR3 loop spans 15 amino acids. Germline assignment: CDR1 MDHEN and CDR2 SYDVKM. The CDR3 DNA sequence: TGTGCCAGCAGCAGGGGATCTAGTGGCAATCAGCCCCAGCATTTT. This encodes CASSRGSSGNQPQHF.

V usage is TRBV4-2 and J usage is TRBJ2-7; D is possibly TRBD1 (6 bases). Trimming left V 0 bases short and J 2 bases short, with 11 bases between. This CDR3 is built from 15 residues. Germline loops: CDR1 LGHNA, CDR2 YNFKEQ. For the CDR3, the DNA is TGTGCCAGCAGCCAAGAACCGGACAGTACCTACGAGCAGTACTTC. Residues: CASSQEPDSTYEQYF.

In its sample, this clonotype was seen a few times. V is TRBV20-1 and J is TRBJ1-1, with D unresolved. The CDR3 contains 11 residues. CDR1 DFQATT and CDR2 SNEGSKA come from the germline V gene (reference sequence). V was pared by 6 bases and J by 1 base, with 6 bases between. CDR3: CSAIKNTEAFF. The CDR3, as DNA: TGCAGTGCCATTAAGAACACTGAAGCTTTCTTT.

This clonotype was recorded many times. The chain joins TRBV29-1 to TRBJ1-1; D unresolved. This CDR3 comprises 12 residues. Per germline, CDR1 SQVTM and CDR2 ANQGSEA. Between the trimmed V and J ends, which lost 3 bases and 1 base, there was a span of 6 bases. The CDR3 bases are TGCAGCGTTGATCCCCAGAACACTGAAGCTTTCTTT. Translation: CSVDPQNTEAFF.

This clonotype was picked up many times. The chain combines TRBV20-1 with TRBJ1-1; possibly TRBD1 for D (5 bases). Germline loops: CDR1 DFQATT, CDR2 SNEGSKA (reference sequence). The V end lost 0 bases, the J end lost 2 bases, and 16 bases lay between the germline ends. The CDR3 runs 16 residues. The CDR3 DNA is TGCAGTGCTAGAGATCGGGGACGAGGGCAAAACACTGAAGCTTTCTTT. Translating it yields CSARDRGRGQNTEAFF.

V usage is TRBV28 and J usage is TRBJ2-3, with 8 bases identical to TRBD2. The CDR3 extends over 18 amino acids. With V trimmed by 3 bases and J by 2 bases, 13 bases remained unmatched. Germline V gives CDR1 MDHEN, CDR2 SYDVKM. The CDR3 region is CASSLWAGGAPTTDTQYF. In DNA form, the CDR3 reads TGTGCCAGCAGTTTGTGGGCGGGAGGCGCCCCGACCACAGATACGCAGTATTTT. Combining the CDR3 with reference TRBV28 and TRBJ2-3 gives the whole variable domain DVKVTQSSRYLVKRTGEKVFLECVQDMDHENMFWYRQDPGLGLRLIYFSYDVKMKEKGDIPEGYSVSREKKERFSLILESASTNQTSMYLCASSLWAGGAPTTDTQYFGPGTRLTVL.

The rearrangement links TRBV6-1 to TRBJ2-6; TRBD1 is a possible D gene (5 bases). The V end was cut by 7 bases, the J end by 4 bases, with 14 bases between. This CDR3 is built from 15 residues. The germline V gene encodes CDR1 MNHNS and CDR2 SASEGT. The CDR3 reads CASTDPGFGANVLTF. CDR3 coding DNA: TGTGCCAGCACCGACCCAGGGTTCGGGGCCAACGTCCTGACTTTC.

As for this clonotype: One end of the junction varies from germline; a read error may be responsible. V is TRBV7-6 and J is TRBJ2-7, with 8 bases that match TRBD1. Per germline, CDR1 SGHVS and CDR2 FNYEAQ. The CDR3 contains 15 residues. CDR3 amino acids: CASSPGTGNSYEQCF. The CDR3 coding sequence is TGTGCCAGCAGCCCAGGGACAGGTAACTCCTACGAGCAGTGCTTC.

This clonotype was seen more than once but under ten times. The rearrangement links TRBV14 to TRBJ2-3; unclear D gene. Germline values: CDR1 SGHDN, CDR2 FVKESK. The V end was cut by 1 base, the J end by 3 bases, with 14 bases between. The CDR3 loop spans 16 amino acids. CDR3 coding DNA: TGTGCCAGCAGCCAAGGACCAGGAGACGGAACAGATACGCAGTATTTT. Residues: CASSQGPGDGTDTQYF.